These 20 T cell receptor beta chains were sequenced from one sample in a study of blood T cell repertoires in COVID-19. Only in-frame clones appear in the TCRdb table, and some are missing; sequencing was by immunoSEQ multiplex PCR. The sample contains some 31,000 clones, 65% to 85% of which appear only once. Input material: peripheral blood. All receptors come from a man aged 70 or older with COVID-19, enrolled during active disease.

V usage is TRBV14 and J usage is TRBJ1-4; the D gene is possibly TRBD1 (6 bases). This CDR3 spans 17 amino acids. CDR1 SGHDN and CDR2 FVKESK come from the germline V gene. V lost 1 base to trimming and J lost 5 bases, with 17 bases between them. The CDR3 DNA reads TGTGCCAGCAGCCAAGGTGACTTTGACAGGCCGAATGAAAAACTGTTTTTT. Translating it yields CASSQGDFDRPNEKLFF.

The chain employs TRBV4-3 and TRBJ2-7; the match to TRBD2 covers 11 bases. Germline CDR1 and CDR2: LGHNA and YSLEER. Trimming removed 4 bases from V and 4 bases from J; junction bases left unmatched: 9. CDR3 length: 16 residues. The CDR3 nucleotides are TGCGCCAGCAGCCTAAAGGGAGGGACTAGCGGATACGAGCAGTACTTC. It is translated as CASSLKGGTSGYEQYF.

As to this clone: No DNA is shown, since the ends of the CDR3 on it are uncertain; the CDR3 is the one TCRdb lists. V usage is TRBV21-1 and J usage is TRBJ1-3. TRBV21-1 is marked as a pseudogene. The CDR3 is 17 residues long, counting both termini. This CDR3 reads CASSPAVAPGSGNTIYF.

The CDR3 DNA sequence: TGTGCCAGTAGTTCACATCCTTACAATGAGCAGTTCTTC. Translating gives CASSSHPYNEQFF. The V gene is TRBV19, the J gene TRBJ2-1; no firm D call. V dropped 5 bases and J dropped 4 bases, with 9 bases sitting between them. The CDR3 contains 13 residues. The V gene's germline CDR1 is LNHDA and CDR2 SQIVND (reference sequence).

V and J are TRBV21-1 and TRBJ2-7; the table names TRBD2, a call not compared with the DNA. TRBV21-1 is classified as a pseudogene. The CDR3 consists of 13 residues. The CDR3 here is CASNETSIYEQYF. As DNA, the CDR3 is TGTGCCAGCAATGAGACTAGTATCTACGAGCAGTACTTC.

This sequence joins TRBV11-2 and TRBJ2-3; 9 bases are a match to TRBD2. V gave up 4 bases and J gave up 2 bases; unmatched junction bases: 7. Per the germline V gene, CDR1 is SGHAT and CDR2 is FQNNGV. The CDR3 length is 16 residues. The CDR3 DNA is TGTGCCAGCAGCTCCCGACTAGCGGACCCCACAGATACGCAGTATTTT. Translating it yields CASSSRLADPTDTQYF.

This clone was picked up one time. This chain uses TRBV19 with TRBJ2-3; TRBD2 is a possible D gene (6 bases). There are 15 residues in the CDR3. The V end lost 4 bases, the J end lost 2 bases, and 13 bases lay between the germline ends. CDR1 and CDR2 (germline): LNHDA, SQIVND (reference sequence). Written as DNA, the CDR3 is TGTGCCAGTAGTACCGGGACTCACTTCACAGATACGCAGTATTTT. Its protein is CASSTGTHFTDTQYF.

The gene calls are TRBV9 and TRBJ2-6, with a weak D call TRBD1 (5 bases). From germline, CDR1 is SGDLS and CDR2 YYNGEE. CDR3 length: 15 amino acids. Trimming removed 3 bases at V and 0 bases at J, with 7 bases between. CDR3 amino acids: CASSDRNSGANVLTF. The DNA for the CDR3 is TGTGCCAGCAGCGACAGGAACTCTGGGGCCAACGTCCTGACTTTC.

The chain has TRBV19 and TRBJ2-2, with 9 positions matching TRBD1. The V segment lost 3 bases and the J segment 7 bases; nucleotides outside the gene matches: 6. CDR3 length: 15 residues. Germline CDR1 LNHDA, CDR2 SQIVND (reference sequence). This chain's CDR3 is CASSMGQGVYGELFF. CDR3 bases: TGTGCCAGTAGTATGGGACAGGGAGTGTACGGGGAGCTGTTTTTT.

This clone has a handful of counts. The rearrangement uses TRBV7-2 and TRBJ2-5, with D possibly being TRBD1 (6 bases). CDR3 size: 13 residues. The V end lost 4 bases, the J end lost 3 bases, and 9 bases lay between the germline ends. CDR1 and CDR2 (germline): SGHTA, FQGNSA. The CDR3 is CASSSDSKETQYF. DNA of the CDR3: TGTGCCAGCAGCTCGGACAGTAAAGAGACCCAGTACTTC.

The CDR3 DNA follows: TGTGCCAGCAGCTTAAAAAGCGAGCAGTTCTTC. Translating gives CASSLKSEQFF. The V and J genes are TRBV7-8 and TRBJ2-1; D is ambiguous. Germline values: CDR1 SGHVS, CDR2 FQNEAQ. With 2 bases removed from V and 10 bases from J, the gap between germline ends came to 6 bases. The CDR3 has 11 residues.

The chain is built from TRBV28 and TRBJ1-2, with 8 bases that match TRBD1. Germline CDR1 MDHEN, CDR2 SYDVKM. The V gene end was trimmed by 5 bases and the J gene end by 5 bases; junction bases not matched to a gene: 4. This CDR3 contains 13 residues. CDR3 bases: TGTGCCAGCAGTCGGGGACAGGCTTATGGCTACACCTTC. It is translated as CASSRGQAYGYTF.

The rearrangement links TRBV11-3 to TRBJ1-1, with 9 bases identical to TRBD1. Germline V gene lookup returns CDR1 SGHNT and CDR2 YENEEA. The length of the CDR3 is 17 residues. The junction had 6 bases not matched to a gene; V was cut back by 0 bases and J by 1 base. For the CDR3, the DNA is TGTGCCAGCAGCTTAGATCGGGGGGACAGGGAGAACACTGAAGCTTTCTTT. Translated: CASSLDRGDRENTEAFF.

DNA for the CDR3: TGTGCCAGCAGCCCAGGGACAGGGGTCACCGGGGAGCTGTTTTTT. It yields the protein CASSPGTGVTGELFF. The chain is built from TRBV11-2 and TRBJ2-2; TRBD1 aligns across 10 bases. Germline CDR1 is SGHAT and CDR2 is FQNNGV. V was clipped by 5 bases and J by 4 bases; unmatched bases: 4. The CDR3 has 15 residues.

The chain employs TRBV28 and TRBJ1-1; 9 positions match TRBD1. Germline CDR1 MDHEN, CDR2 SYDVKM. Trimming took 7 bases from V and 10 from J; bases not matched to a gene: 13. The CDR3 contains 14 residues. The CDR3 coding sequence is TGTGCCAGCACGTCCCGGGACAGGGTCGGAGGAGCTTTCTTT. This codes for CASTSRDRVGGAFF.

The chain is built from TRBV6-2 or TRBV6-3 and TRBJ2-7, with D possibly being TRBD1 (6 bases). This CDR3 has 17 residues. Trimming shortened V by 2 bases and J by 4 bases, and 21 bases separated the two germline ends. From germline, CDR1 is MNHEY and CDR2 SVGEGT. This CDR3 reads CASSYSGGQGIMYEQYF. The CDR3 DNA sequence: TGTGCCAGCAGTTACAGCGGCGGCCAGGGGATAATGTACGAGCAGTACTTC.

This clone was detected once. The V call is TRBV10-3, the J call TRBJ1-2; D might be TRBD1 (5 bases). CDR3 size: 14 residues. V was cut by 4 bases and J by 7 bases, with 16 bases left in between. Germline V gene lookup returns CDR1 ENHRY and CDR2 SYGVKD. As DNA, the CDR3 is TGTGCCATCAGTGCCGACCCCAACCAGGGTGGCTACACCTTC. Translated, it gives CAISADPNQGGYTF.

This clone was picked up a small number of times. The V call is TRBV3-1 (or the pseudogene TRBV3-2), the J call TRBJ2-5; 9 nucleotides line up with TRBD2. The germline gives CDR1 LGHDT, CDR2 YNNKEL (reference sequence). This CDR3 has 14 residues. With 3 bases clipped from V and 4 bases from J, the junction kept 3 bases outside the gene matches. The CDR3 bases are TGTGCCAGCAGCCATGGACTAGCGATAGAGACCCAGTACTTC. Encoded protein: CASSHGLAIETQYF.

The chain recombines TRBV6-2 or TRBV6-3 with TRBJ1-1; D unresolved. Per the germline V gene, CDR1 is MNHEY and CDR2 is SVGEGT. The V and J ends lost 0 bases and 0 bases respectively, with 8 bases between them. The CDR3 totals 15 residues. The CDR3 DNA reads as TGTGCCAGCAGTTACTCGAGTCGGGTGAACACTGAAGCTTTCTTT. Translating it yields CASSYSSRVNTEAFF.

J is TRBJ2-7 and V is TRBV7-2, with 9 bases aligning to TRBD1. Trimming at V came to 5 bases and at J to 5 bases, leaving 10 bases not matched to a gene. The CDR3 extends over 15 amino acids. Germline V lookup: CDR1 SGHTA, CDR2 FQGNSA. The CDR3, as DNA: TGTGCCAGCAGCCCCTTGACAGGGGGTGGCCACGAGCAGTACTTC. Translating gives CASSPLTGGGHEQYF.